These T cell receptor beta chains were read from a single sample in a study of CD8 T cells in Susac syndrome. TCRdb called the immunoSEQ multiplex PCR reads again in MiXCR, with one record for every CDR3 protein. The sample has more than 150,000 distinct CDR3 sequences, just under 97% seen once; the top ten hold approximately 0.15%. Sequencing input: CD8+ T cells from PBMCs. These receptors all stem from a human donor with multiple sclerosis. The CDR3 runs from the conserved cysteine through the conserved F or W. The order of the fields is J gene, V gene, D gene, clone size, CDR3 DNA, CDR3 protein. The D gene is left open where the match is weak. Size is omitted from some rows. Given values are once, few, many or a class for expanded clones.

TRBJ2-7	TRBV12-3/TRBV12-4	.	.	TGTGCCAGCAGACCGGGACGTAGTCCCTACGAGCAGTACTTC	CASRPGRSPYEQYF
TRBJ1-2	TRBV7-8	.	.	TGTGCCAGCAGTACCGAACAAAACATCTACACCTTC	CASSTEQNIYTF
TRBJ2-1	TRBV30	.	.	TGTGCCTGGAGTGCGACAGTCTCCTACAATGAGCAGTTCTTC	CAWSATVSYNEQFF
TRBJ2-1	TRBV29-1	.	.	TGCAGCTCTGTAGAATACAATGAGCAGTTCTTC	CSSVEYNEQFF
TRBJ2-1	TRBV29-1	TRBD1	.	TGCAGCGTTGAAGATGGGGGACAGGGGGTTTTCAATGAGCAGTTCTTC	CSVEDGGQGVFNEQFF
TRBJ2-2	TRBV12-3/TRBV12-4	TRBD2	.	TGTGCCAGCACCCAGGGAGGGTTGCAGGAGCTGTTTTTT	CASTQGGLQELFF
TRBJ2-3	TRBV30	.	.	TGTGCCTGGGGAGACGGGGGTACGCAGTATTTT	CAWGDGGTQYF
TRBJ2-7	TRBV11-1	.	.	TGTGCCAGCCCTCTGAAGGAGGGGATCGGCGAGCAGTACTTC	CASPLKEGIGEQYF
TRBJ2-5	TRBV29-1	.	.	TGCAGCGTTGAAAAAGCTGGGGGAGAGACCCAGTACTTC	CSVEKAGGETQYF
TRBJ2-1	TRBV7-9	TRBD1	.	TGTGCCAGCAGCTCCAGGGGGCCGGCGGTCAATGAGCAGTTCTTC	CASSSRGPAVNEQFF
TRBJ2-1	TRBV6-5	.	.	TGTGCCAGCAGTTACTCGAGGAATGAGCAGTTCTTC	CASSYSRNEQFF
TRBJ2-1	TRBV7-6	TRBD2	.	TGTGCCAGCAGCAGACTAGCGGGGACAGACAATGAGCAGTTCTTC	CASSRLAGTDNEQFF
TRBJ1-4	TRBV27	TRBD1	.	TGTGCCAGCAGTTTTCAGGGGGGTGAAAAACTGTTTTTT	CASSFQGGEKLFF
TRBJ2-2	TRBV2	.	.	TGTGCCAGCACCGGGACTACCGGGGAGCTGTTTTTT	CASTGTTGELFF
TRBJ2-1	TRBV20-1	.	.	TGCAGTGCGAAGGGGATCAGCTCCTACAATGAGCAGTTCTTC	CSAKGISSYNEQFF
TRBJ1-5	TRBV20-1	.	.	TGCAGTGCTAGTCCGGGCGGTCAGCCCCAGCATTTT	CSASPGGQPQHF
TRBJ1-2	TRBV21-1	.	.	TGTGCCAGCAGCAAAAGGCGACAGCCCTGCTATGGCTACACCTTC	CASSKRRQPCYGYTF
TRBJ1-4	TRBV25-1	.	.	TGTGCCAGCCAGGCCTTTAATGAAAAACTGTTTTTT	CASQAFNEKLFF
TRBJ2-1	TRBV12-3/TRBV12-4	TRBD1	once	TGTGCCAGCAGGGCCCCGACAGGGGCCGAGGGGCAGTTCTTC	CASRAPTGAEGQFF
TRBJ2-3	TRBV2	.	.	TGTGCCAGCAGTGCTCCGGATACGCAGTATTTT	CASSAPDTQYF
TRBJ1-1	TRBV29-1	.	once	TGCAGCGTTGAAGATCAGGGCCCCGACACTGAAGCTTTCTTT	CSVEDQGPDTEAFF
TRBJ2-1	TRBV29-1	TRBD1	.	TGCAGCGTTCCCGGGACAGGGCCTTACAATGAGCAGTTCTTC	CSVPGTGPYNEQFF
TRBJ1-1	TRBV29-1	.	.	TGCAGCGTTGAAGATCAGGGGACGGGAGCTTTCTTT	CSVEDQGTGAFF
TRBJ1-1	TRBV29-1	TRBD1	.	TGCAGCGTCCCGGGACAGCCGAACACTGAAGCTTTCTTT	CSVPGQPNTEAFF
TRBJ1-2	TRBV7-9	TRBD1	once	TGTGCCAGCGTCCCAGGGACAGGGCTCGGCTACACCTTC	CASVPGTGLGYTF
TRBJ2-7	TRBV3-1	TRBD1	few	TGTGCCAGCAGCCCGGGACAGGGTTGGTACGAGCAGTACTTC	CASSPGQGWYEQYF
TRBJ2-7	TRBV27	.	.	TGTGCCAGCAGTTTAAGTCCGGCACCCTCCTACGAGCAGTACTTC	CASSLSPAPSYEQYF
TRBJ1-4	TRBV12-3/TRBV12-4	.	.	TGTGCCAGCAGTGAGCAGGGAGGTGAAAAACTGTTTTTT	CASSEQGGEKLFF
TRBJ2-4	TRBV4-1	.	.	TGCGCCAGCAGCCAAGATTTCCGCATTCAGTACTTC	CASSQDFRIQYF
TRBJ2-7	TRBV7-8	.	.	TGTGCCAGCAGCATGGGACAATCCTACGAGCAGTACTTC	CASSMGQSYEQYF
TRBJ1-1	TRBV27	.	once	TGTGCCAGCAGCGCTGGTCCAACTGAAGCTTTCTTT	CASSAGPTEAFF
TRBJ2-3	TRBV29-1	TRBD2	.	TGCAGCGTTGAAGGCTCTAGCGGGGGTACAGATACGCAGTATTTT	CSVEGSSGGTDTQYF
TRBJ2-3	TRBV7-9	TRBD2	.	TGTGCCAGCAGCAACGGACTAGTCGTTTTGACCGATACGCAGTATTTT	CASSNGLVVLTDTQYF
TRBJ2-1	TRBV2	.	once	TGTGCCAGAGGTCAGGGCCTAATCTCCTACAATGAGCAGTTCTTC	CARGQGLISYNEQFF
TRBJ1-1	TRBV4-1	.	.	TGCGCCAGCAGCCAAGACTTCGGGACCAAGGAGAACACTGAAGCTTTCTTT	CASSQDFGTKENTEAFF
TRBJ2-3	TRBV11-2	TRBD2	.	TGTGCCAGCAGCTTATTGTCCAGCGGGGGTAATACGCAGTATTTT	CASSLLSSGGNTQYF
TRBJ2-3	TRBV14	.	.	TGTGCCAGCAGCCATGGGGGGTTTCTCAGGACAGATACGCAGTATTTT	CASSHGGFLRTDTQYF
TRBJ2-2	TRBV27	.	.	TGTGCCAGCAGTTTATTTTCCCCACGGGCTTTCCTGAACACCGGGGAGCTGTTTTTT	CASSLFSPRAFLNTGELFF
TRBJ2-1	TRBV9	.	once	TGTGCCAGCAGCGCCTATGGGTGGAAGCAGTTCTTC	CASSAYGWKQFF
TRBJ2-2	TRBV29-1	.	.	TGCAGCGTTTCATCCGTTAGCGGGGAGCTGTTTTTT	CSVSSVSGELFF
TRBJ2-3	TRBV3-1	TRBD2	once	TGTGCCAGCAGCCAAGCAAGACTAGCGGGGAACACAGATACGCAGTATTTT	CASSQARLAGNTDTQYF
TRBJ2-1	TRBV29-1	.	.	TGCAGCGTTGACGCCGGCTACAATGAGCAGTTCTTC	CSVDAGYNEQFF
TRBJ2-5	TRBV27	TRBD1	.	TGTGCCAGCAGAAATCGGGCGGACAGGGGCCAAGAGACCCAGTACTTC	CASRNRADRGQETQYF
TRBJ2-5	TRBV20-1	TRBD1	.	TGCAGTGCTAGAAAAGGACAGGGGTCTGGGACCCAGTACTTC	CSARKGQGSGTQYF
TRBJ1-1	TRBV29-1	.	.	TGCAGCGTTGAATTTTCCAGTCTGAACACTGAAGCTTTCTTT	CSVEFSSLNTEAFF
TRBJ2-5	TRBV20-1	.	.	TGCAGTGCCCGAGCGGAAAACCAAGAGACCCAGTACTTC	CSARAENQETQYF
TRBJ2-5	TRBV7-3	TRBD1	.	TGTGCCAGCAGCTCATCAGGGGGAAGTCGAGAGACCCAGTACTTC	CASSSSGGSRETQYF
TRBJ1-1	TRBV7-3	TRBD1	.	TGTGCCAGCAGTTTACAGGGGCTCCACACTGAAGCTTTCTTT	CASSLQGLHTEAFF
TRBJ2-3	TRBV20-1	TRBD2	.	TGCAGTGCTAGGGGAGGGGAAGCAGATACGCAGTATTTT	CSARGGEADTQYF
TRBJ1-2	TRBV20-1	TRBD1	few	TGCAGTGTTAGGACAGGGTATGGCTACACCTTC	CSVRTGYGYTF
TRBJ1-2	TRBV21-1	.	.	TGTGCCAGCAGCACCCGGGACAGTCCCTGGGTCGGCTACACCTTC	CASSTRDSPWVGYTF